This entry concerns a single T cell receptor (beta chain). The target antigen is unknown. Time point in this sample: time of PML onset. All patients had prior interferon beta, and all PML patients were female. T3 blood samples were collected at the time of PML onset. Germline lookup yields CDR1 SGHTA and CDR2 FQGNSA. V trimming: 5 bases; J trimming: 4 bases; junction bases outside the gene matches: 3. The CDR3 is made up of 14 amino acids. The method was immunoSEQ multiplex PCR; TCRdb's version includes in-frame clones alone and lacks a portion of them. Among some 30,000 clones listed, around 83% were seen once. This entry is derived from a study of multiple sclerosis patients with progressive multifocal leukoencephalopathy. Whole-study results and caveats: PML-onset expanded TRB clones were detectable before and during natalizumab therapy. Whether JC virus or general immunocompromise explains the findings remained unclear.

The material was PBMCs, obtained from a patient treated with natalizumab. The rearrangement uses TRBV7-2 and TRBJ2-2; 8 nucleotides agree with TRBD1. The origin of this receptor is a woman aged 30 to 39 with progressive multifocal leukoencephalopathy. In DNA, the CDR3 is TGTGCCAGCAGCCGGCAGGGGGCCACCGGGGAGCTGTTTTTT. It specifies CASSRQGATGELFF. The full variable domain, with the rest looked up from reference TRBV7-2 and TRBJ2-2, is GAGVSQSPSNKVTEKGKDVELRCDPISGHTALYWYRQSLGQGLEFLIYFQGNSAPDKSGLPSDRFSAERTGGSVSTLTIQRTQQEDSAVYLCASSRQGATGELFFGEGSRLTVL.